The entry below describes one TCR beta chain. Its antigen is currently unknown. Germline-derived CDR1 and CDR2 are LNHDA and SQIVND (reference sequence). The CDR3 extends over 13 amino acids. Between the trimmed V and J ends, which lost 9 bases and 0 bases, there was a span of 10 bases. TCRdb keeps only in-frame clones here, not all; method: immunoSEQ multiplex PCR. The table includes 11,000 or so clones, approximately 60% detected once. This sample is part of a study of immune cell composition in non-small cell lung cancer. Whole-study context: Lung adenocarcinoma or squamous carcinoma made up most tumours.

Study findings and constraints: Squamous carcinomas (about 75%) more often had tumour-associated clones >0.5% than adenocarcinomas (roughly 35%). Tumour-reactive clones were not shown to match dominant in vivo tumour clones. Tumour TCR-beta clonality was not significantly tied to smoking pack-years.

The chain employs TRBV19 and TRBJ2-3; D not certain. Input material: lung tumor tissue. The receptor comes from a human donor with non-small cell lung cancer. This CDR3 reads CASRLTSTDTQYF. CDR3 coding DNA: TGTGCCAGCCGACTCACTAGCACAGATACGCAGTATTTT.